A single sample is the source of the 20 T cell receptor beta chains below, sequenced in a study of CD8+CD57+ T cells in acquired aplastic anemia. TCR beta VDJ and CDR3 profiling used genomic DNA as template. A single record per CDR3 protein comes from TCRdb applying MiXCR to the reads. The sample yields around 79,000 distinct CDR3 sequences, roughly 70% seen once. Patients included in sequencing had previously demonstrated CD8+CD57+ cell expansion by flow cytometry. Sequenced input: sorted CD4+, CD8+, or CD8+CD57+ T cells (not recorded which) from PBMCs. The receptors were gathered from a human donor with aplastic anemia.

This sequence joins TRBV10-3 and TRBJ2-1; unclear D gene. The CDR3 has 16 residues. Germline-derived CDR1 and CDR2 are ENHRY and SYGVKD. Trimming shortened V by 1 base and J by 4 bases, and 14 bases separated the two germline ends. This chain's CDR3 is CAISEFEQLFYNEQFF. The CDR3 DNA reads TGTGCCATCAGTGAGTTTGAGCAACTCTTTTACAATGAGCAGTTCTTC.

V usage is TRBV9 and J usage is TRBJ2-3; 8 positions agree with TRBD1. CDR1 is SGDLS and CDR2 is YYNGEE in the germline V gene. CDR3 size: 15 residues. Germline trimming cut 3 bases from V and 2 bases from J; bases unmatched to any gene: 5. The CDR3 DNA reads TGTGCCAGCAGCGCCCGGACAGGGACCACAGATACGCAGTATTTT. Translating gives CASSARTGTTDTQYF.

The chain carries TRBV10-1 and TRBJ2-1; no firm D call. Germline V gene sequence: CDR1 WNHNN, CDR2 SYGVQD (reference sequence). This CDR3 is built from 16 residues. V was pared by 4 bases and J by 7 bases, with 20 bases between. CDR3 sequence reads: CASSVPGGNRANEQFF. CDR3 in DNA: TGCGCCAGCAGTGTTCCTGGCGGAAATAGGGCAAATGAGCAGTTCTTC.

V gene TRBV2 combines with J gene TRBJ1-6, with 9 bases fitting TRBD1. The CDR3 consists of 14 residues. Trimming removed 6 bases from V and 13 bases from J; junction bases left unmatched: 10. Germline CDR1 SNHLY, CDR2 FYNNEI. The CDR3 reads CASRLGQGVAPLHF. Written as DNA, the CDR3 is TGTGCCAGCAGGCTGGGACAGGGAGTCGCCCCCCTCCACTTT.

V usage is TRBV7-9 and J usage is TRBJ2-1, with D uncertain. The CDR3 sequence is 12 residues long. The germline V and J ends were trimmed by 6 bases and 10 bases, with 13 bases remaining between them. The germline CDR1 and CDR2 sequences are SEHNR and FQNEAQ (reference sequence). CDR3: CASSSRTDEQFF. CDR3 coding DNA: TGTGCCAGCAGTTCGCGGACGGACGAGCAGTTCTTC.

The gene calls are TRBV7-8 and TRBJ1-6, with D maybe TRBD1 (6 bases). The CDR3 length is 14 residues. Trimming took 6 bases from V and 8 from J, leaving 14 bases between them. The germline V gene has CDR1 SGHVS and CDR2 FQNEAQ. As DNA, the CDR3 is TGTGCCAGCAGGGGGGCCCCGTCCTATTCACCCCTCCACTTT. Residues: CASRGAPSYSPLHF.

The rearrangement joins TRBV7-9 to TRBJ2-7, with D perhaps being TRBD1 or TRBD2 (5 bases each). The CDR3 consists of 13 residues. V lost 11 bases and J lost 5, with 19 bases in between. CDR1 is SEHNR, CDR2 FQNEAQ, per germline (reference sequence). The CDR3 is CAATGTKLNEQYF. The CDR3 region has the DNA TGTGCCGCTACCGGGACCAAGCTGAACGAGCAGTACTTC.

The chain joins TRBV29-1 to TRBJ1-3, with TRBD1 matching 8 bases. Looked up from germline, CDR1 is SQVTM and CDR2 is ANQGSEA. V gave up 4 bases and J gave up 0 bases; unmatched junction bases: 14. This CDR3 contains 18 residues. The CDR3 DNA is TGCAGCGTTGTGGACAGGGACCAAACTACTAACTCTGGAAACACCATATATTTT. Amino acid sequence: CSVVDRDQTTNSGNTIYF.

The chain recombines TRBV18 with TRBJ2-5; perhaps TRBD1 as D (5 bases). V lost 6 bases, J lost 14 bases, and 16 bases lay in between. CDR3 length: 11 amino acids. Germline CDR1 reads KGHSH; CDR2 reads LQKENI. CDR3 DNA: TGTGCCAGCTCCGAGGACATCAACTTCTACTTC. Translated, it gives CASSEDINFYF.

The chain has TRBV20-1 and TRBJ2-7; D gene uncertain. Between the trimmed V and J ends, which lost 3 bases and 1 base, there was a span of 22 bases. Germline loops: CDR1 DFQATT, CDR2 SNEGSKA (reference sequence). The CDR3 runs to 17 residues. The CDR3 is CSASLSGRPQTSYEQYF. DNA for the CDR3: TGCAGTGCTAGTCTCTCAGGCCGGCCGCAGACTTCCTACGAGCAGTACTTC.

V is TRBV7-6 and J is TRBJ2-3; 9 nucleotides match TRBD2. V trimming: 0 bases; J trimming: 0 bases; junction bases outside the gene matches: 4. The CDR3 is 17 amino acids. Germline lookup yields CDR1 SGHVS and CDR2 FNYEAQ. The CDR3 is CASSLAGGRGSTDTQYF. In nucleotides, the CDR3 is TGTGCCAGCAGCTTAGCCGGCGGGAGGGGGAGCACAGATACGCAGTATTTT.

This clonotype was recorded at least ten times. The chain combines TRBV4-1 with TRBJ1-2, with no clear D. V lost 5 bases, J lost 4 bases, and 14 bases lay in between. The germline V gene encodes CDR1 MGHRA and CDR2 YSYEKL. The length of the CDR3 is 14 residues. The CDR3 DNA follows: TGCGCCAGCAGCTCAGTGACCGGTAGCTATGGCTACACCTTC. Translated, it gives CASSSVTGSYGYTF.

This chain's CDR3 is CSATRGTEAFF. CDR3 in DNA: TGCAGTGCCACAAGGGGAACTGAAGCTTTCTTT. This chain links TRBV20-1 with TRBJ1-1; possible D gene TRBD1, 5 bases. CDR3 size: 11 residues. Trimming stripped 6 bases from V and 5 bases from J, with 10 bases between. Germline values: CDR1 DFQATT, CDR2 SNEGSKA (reference sequence).

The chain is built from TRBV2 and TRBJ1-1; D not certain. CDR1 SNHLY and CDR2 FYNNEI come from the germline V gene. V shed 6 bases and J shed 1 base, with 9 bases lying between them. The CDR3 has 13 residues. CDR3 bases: TGTGCCAGCAGAAGGACGGAGAACACTGAAGCTTTCTTT. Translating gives CASRRTENTEAFF.

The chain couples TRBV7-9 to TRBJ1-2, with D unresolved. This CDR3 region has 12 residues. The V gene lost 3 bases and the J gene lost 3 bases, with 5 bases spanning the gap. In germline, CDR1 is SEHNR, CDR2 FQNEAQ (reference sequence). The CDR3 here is CASSFRDYGYTF. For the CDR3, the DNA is TGTGCCAGCAGCTTTAGGGACTATGGCTACACCTTC.

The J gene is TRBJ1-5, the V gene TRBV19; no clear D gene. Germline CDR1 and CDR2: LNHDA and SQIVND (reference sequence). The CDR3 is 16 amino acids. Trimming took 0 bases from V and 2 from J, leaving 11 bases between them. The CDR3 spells CASSIDPAVGNQPQHF. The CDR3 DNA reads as TGTGCCAGTAGTATAGACCCCGCCGTGGGCAATCAGCCCCAGCATTTT.

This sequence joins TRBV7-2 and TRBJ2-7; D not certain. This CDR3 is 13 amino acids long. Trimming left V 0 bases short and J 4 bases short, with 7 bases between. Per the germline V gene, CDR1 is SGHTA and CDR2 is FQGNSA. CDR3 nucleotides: TGTGCCAGCAGCTTAGCGCTAGAGTACGAGCAGTACTTC. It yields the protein CASSLALEYEQYF.

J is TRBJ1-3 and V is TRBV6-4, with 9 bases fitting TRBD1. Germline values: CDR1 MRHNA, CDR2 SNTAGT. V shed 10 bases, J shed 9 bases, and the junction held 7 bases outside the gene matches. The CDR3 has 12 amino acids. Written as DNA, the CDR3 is TGTGCCACCTCCGGGACAGGGCGCACCATATATTTT. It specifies CATSGTGRTIYF.

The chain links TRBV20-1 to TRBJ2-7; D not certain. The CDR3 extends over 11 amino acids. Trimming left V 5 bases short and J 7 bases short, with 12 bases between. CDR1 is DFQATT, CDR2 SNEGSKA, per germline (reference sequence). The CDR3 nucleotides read TGCAGTGCTCAACAACATGGGGAGCAGTACTTC. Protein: CSAQQHGEQYF.

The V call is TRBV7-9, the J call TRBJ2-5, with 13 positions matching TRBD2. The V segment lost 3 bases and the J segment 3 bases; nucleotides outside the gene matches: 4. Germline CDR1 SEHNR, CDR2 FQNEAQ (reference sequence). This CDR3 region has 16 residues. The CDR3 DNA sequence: TGTGCCAGCAGCTTGGCAGGGACTAGCGGGAAAGAGACCCAGTACTTC. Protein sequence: CASSLAGTSGKETQYF. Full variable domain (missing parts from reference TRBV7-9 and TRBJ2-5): DTGVSQNPRHKITKRGQNVTFRCDPISEHNRLYWYRQTLGQGPEFLTYFQNEAQLEKSRLLSDRFSAERPKGSFSTLEIQRTEQGDSAMYLCASSLAGTSGKETQYFGPGTRLLVL.